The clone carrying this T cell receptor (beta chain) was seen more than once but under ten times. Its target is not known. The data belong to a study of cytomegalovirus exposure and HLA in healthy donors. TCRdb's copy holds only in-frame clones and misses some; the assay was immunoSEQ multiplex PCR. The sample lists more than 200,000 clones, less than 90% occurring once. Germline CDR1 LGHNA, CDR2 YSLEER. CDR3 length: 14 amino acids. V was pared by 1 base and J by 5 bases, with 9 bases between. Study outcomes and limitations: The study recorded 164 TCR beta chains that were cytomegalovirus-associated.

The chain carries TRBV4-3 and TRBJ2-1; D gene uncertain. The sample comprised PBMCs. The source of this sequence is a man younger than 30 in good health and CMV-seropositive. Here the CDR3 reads CASSQGIGNNEQFF. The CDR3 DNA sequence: TGCGCCAGCAGCCAAGGGATTGGGAACAATGAGCAGTTCTTC.